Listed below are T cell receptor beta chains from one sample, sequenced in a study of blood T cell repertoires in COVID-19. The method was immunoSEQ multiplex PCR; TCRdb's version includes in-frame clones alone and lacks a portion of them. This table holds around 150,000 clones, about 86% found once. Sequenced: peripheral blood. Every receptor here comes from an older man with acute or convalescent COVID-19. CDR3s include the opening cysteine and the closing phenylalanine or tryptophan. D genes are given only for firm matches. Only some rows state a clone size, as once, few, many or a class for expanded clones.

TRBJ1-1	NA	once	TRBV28	CASSLQVNTEAFF	TGTGCCAGCAGTCTCCAGGTGAACACTGAAGCTTTCTTT
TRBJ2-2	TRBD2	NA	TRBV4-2	CASSQVKTRGLAASNTGELFF	TGTGCCAGCAGCCAAGTGAAAACACGGGGACTAGCGGCCTCGAACACCGGGGAGCTGTTTTTT
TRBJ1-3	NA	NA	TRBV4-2	CASSQDPGDYTIYF	TGTGCCAGCAGCCAAGATCCCGGGGATTACACCATATATTTT
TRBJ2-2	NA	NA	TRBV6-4	CASSDSTGSGELFF	TGTGCCAGCAGTGACTCGACGGGGTCCGGGGAGCTGTTTTTT
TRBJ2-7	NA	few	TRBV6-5	CASSYGLNYEQYF	TGTGCCAGCAGTTACGGGCTTAACTACGAGCAGTACTTC
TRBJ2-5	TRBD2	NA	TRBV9	CASSVALGLAGREGDQETQYF	TGTGCCAGCAGCGTAGCTTTGGGACTAGCGGGACGAGAAGGAGACCAAGAGACCCAGTACTTC
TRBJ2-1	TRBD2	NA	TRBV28	CASSKTSGTLGGEQFF	TGTGCCAGCAGTAAGACTAGCGGGACCCTGGGGGGTGAGCAGTTCTTC
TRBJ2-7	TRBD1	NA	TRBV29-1	CSGQGAYEQYF	TGCAGCGGACAGGGCGCATACGAGCAGTACTTC
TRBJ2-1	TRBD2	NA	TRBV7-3	CASSQLAGGLNEQFF	TGTGCCAGCAGCCAACTAGCGGGAGGCCTCAATGAGCAGTTCTTC
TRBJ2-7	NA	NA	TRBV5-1	CASSLWGGKGFEQYF	TGCGCCAGCAGCTTGTGGGGCGGAAAGGGATTCGAGCAGTACTTC
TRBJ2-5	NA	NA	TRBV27	CASSLQGRPQETQYF	TGTGCCAGCAGTTTACAAGGCAGGCCCCAAGAGACCCAGTACTTC
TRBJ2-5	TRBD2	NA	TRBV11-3	CASSSTSGGLQETQYF	TGTGCCAGCAGTTCGACTAGCGGGGGACTTCAAGAGACCCAGTACTTC
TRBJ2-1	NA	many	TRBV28	CASSVDSLRIDEQFF	TGTGCCAGCAGCGTGGACAGTTTGAGGATTGATGAGCAGTTCTTC
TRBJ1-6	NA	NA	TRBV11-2	CASSLFLGATNSPLHF	TGTGCCAGCAGCTTATTTTTGGGGGCTACGAATTCACCCCTCCACTTT
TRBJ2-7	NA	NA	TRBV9	CASSVDTGPYEQYF	TGTGCCAGCAGCGTAGACACAGGGCCCTACGAGCAGTACTTC
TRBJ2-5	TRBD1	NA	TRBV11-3	CASSRTGQETQYF	TGTGCCAGCAGCAGGACAGGGCAAGAGACCCAGTACTTC
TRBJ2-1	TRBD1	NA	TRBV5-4	CASSFLTGRNEQFF	TGTGCCAGCAGCTTCCTGACAGGGCGAAATGAGCAGTTCTTC
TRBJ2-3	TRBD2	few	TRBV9	CASSVASGLTDTQYF	TGTGCCAGCAGCGTAGCTAGCGGCCTCACAGATACGCAGTATTTT
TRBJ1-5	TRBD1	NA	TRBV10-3	CAISSQGAQANQPQHF	TGTGCCATCAGTTCCCAGGGGGCGCAGGCCAATCAGCCCCAGCATTTT
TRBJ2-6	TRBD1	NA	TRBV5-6	CASSLGQGASGANVLTF	TGTGCCAGCAGCTTGGGACAGGGGGCCTCTGGGGCCAACGTCCTGACTTTC
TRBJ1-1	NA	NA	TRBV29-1	CSASDNRNTEAFF	TGCAGCGCCTCGGACAACCGGAACACTGAAGCTTTCTTT
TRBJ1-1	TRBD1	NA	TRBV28	CASSVPLGQAPSVGAEAFF	TGTGCCAGCAGTGTTCCCCTTGGACAGGCCCCCTCTGTTGGGGCTGAAGCTTTCTTT
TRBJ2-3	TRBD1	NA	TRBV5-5	CASSSRTGNTDTQYF	TGTGCCAGCAGCTCCCGGACAGGGAACACAGATACGCAGTATTTT
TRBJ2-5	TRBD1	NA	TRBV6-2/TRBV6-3	CASSHGGQGTETQYF	TGTGCCAGCAGTCACGGGGGACAGGGAACAGAGACCCAGTACTTC
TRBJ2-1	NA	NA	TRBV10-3	CAIRADSNEQFF	TGTGCCATCAGGGCGGACAGCAATGAGCAGTTCTTC
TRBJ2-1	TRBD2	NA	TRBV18	CASSLKLADHSYNEQFF	TGTGCCAGCTCACTTAAGCTAGCGGACCACTCCTACAATGAGCAGTTCTTC
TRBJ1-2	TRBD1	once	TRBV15	CATRSDRGISNYGYTF	TGTGCCACCAGAAGTGACAGGGGCATCTCTAACTATGGCTACACCTTC
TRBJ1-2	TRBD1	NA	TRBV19	CASTTTRTGGLIYGYTF	TGTGCCAGTACCACGACCAGGACAGGGGGATTGATCTATGGCTACACCTTC
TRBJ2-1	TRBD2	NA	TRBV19	CASRPLAGGHDEQFF	TGTGCCAGTAGACCCTTAGCGGGAGGGCATGATGAGCAGTTCTTC
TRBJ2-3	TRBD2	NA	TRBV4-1	CASSQAIGTSGAGTDTQYF	TGCGCCAGCAGCCAAGCGATCGGGACTAGCGGGGCCGGCACAGATACGCAGTATTTT
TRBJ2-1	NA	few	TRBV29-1	CSVVGRSGSSYNEQFF	TGCAGCGTTGTAGGGCGTAGCGGAAGCTCCTACAATGAGCAGTTCTTC
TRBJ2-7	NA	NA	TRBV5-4	CASSLSRNAHEQYF	TGTGCCAGCAGCTTGTCTAGAAACGCCCACGAGCAGTACTTC
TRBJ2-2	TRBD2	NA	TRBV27	CASSRLKGLAAGELFF	TGTGCCAGCAGTCGGTTAAAGGGACTAGCCGCCGGGGAGCTGTTTTTT
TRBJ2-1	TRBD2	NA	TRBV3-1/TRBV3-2	CASSPGLAGRDNEQFF	TGTGCCAGCAGCCCGGGACTAGCGGGCCGAGACAATGAGCAGTTCTTC
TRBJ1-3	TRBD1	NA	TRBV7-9	CASSFTGAGNTIYF	TGTGCCAGCAGCTTTACAGGGGCCGGAAACACCATATATTTT
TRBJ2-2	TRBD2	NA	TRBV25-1	CASLPNGRVTGELFF	TGTGCCAGCCTACCCAATGGGAGGGTGACCGGGGAGCTGTTTTTT
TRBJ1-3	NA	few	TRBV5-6	CASSIGGTGSGNTIYF	TGTGCCAGCAGCATTGGCGGAACAGGCTCTGGAAACACCATATATTTT
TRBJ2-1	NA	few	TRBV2	CASSVQVLNEQFF	TGTGCCAGCAGTGTGCAGGTTTTGAATGAGCAGTTCTTC
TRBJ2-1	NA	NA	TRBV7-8	CASTSSGRGTYNEQFF	TGTGCCAGCACCTCTTCCGGCAGGGGCACCTACAATGAGCAGTTCTTC
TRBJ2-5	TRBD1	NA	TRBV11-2	CASSLGGTGGMKTQYF	TGTGCCAGCAGCTTAGGTGGGACAGGGGGTATGAAGACCCAGTACTTC
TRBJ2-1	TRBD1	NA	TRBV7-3	CASSLGQGEHNEQFF	TGTGCCAGCAGCCTAGGGCAGGGGGAACACAATGAGCAGTTCTTC
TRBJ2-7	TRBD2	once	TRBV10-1	CASKYLAGALRYEQYF	TGCGCCAGCAAATACCTAGCGGGAGCCCTACGCTACGAGCAGTACTTC
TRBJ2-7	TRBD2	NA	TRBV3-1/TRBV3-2	CASSPGVAGVPGEQYF	TGTGCCAGCAGCCCTGGGGTAGCGGGAGTCCCGGGCGAGCAGTACTTC
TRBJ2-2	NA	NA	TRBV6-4	CASSDPGRGSGELFF	TGTGCCAGCAGTGACCCCGGGAGAGGGTCCGGGGAGCTGTTTTTT
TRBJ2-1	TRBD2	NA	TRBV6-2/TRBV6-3	CASSWPGTSGNEQFF	TGTGCCAGCAGTTGGCCCGGGACTAGCGGTAATGAGCAGTTCTTC
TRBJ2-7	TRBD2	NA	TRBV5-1	CASSFRGQRERSEQYF	TGCGCCAGCAGCTTCCGGGGGCAGCGGGAGCGGTCTGAGCAGTACTTC